Following are 32 T cell receptor beta chains from one sample sequenced in a study of Ad26.COV2.S vaccination and SARS-CoV-2 variants. Measured with immunoSEQ multiplex PCR; TCRdb has only the in-frame clones, and not every one. Of about 440,000 clones listed, around 88% are singletons. Indicated treatment: roughly 20 received Ad26.COV2.S at low or high dose, single or two shots; several received placebo; per-sample allocation not given. The study sampled participants on day 63 after the first vaccine or placebo injection. The sequences come from peripheral blood, collected in a trial of Ad26.COV2.S vaccine versus placebo. These receptors all stem from a person aged 18-60 years who received the Ad26.COV2.S COVID-19 vaccine or a placebo.

CDR3 sequence (DNA): TGTGCCAGCAGCTTTCCTCTTGGTACAGATACGCAGTATTTT. It yields the protein CASSFPLGTDTQYF. This chain connects TRBV11-2 to TRBJ2-3; D not resolved. This CDR3 has 14 residues. Germline V gives CDR1 SGHAT, CDR2 FQNNGV. Trimming removed 3 bases at V and 3 bases at J, with 10 bases between.

The chain combines TRBV2 with TRBJ2-1, with D unresolved. The CDR3 consists of 12 residues. Germline CDR1 and CDR2: SNHLY and FYNNEI. The ends were cut back, 4 bases at V and 6 bases at J, with 7 bases in the middle. CDR3 protein: CASSAFINEQFF. The CDR3 region has the DNA TGTGCCAGCAGTGCTTTCATCAATGAGCAGTTCTTC.

V is TRBV5-6 and J is TRBJ2-7; D not certain. Per germline, CDR1 SGHDT and CDR2 YYEEEE. This CDR3 has 13 residues. The V end was cut by 4 bases, the J end by 2 bases, with 10 bases between. CDR3 protein: CASSPSRAYEQYF. In nucleotides, the CDR3 is TGTGCCAGCAGCCCTTCACGCGCCTACGAGCAGTACTTC.

This sequence joins TRBV11-1 and TRBJ1-1, with D unclear. This CDR3 is built from 13 residues. V lost 5 bases to trimming and J lost 0 bases, with 7 bases between them. From germline, CDR1 is SGHAT and CDR2 FQDESV (reference sequence). CDR3 DNA: TGTGCCAGCAGCCCTCGACTGAACACTGAAGCTTTCTTT. Translated: CASSPRLNTEAFF.

V gene TRBV6-6 combines with J gene TRBJ1-5; no reliable D call. V was shortened by 5 bases and J by 3 bases, with 8 bases between the two germline ends. The length of the CDR3 is 13 residues. CDR1 and CDR2 (germline): MNHNY, SVGAGI (reference sequence). CDR3 DNA sequence: TGTGCCAGCAGTCTCGGGGTCAATCAGCCCCAGCATTTT. Its translation: CASSLGVNQPQHF.

This clone was recorded a few times. The genes are TRBV15 and TRBJ1-4; D uncertain. The CDR3 has 17 amino acids. Trimming cost V 1 base and J 0 bases, with 12 bases left between them. CDR1 and CDR2 (germline): LNHNV, YYDKDF (reference sequence). The CDR3 region is CATSRVQPGATNEKLFF. The CDR3 coding sequence is TGTGCCACCAGCAGAGTTCAACCGGGTGCAACTAATGAAAAACTGTTTTTT.

V and J are TRBV27 and TRBJ2-5, with 8 bases aligning to TRBD1. V gave up 6 bases and J gave up 1 base; unmatched junction bases: 7. CDR3 length: 15 amino acids. Germline V lookup: CDR1 MNHEY, CDR2 SMNVEV (reference sequence). Written as DNA, the CDR3 is TGTGCCAGCAGGACGCTACAGGGGGTCCAAGAGACCCAGTACTTC. Translation gives CASRTLQGVQETQYF.

The CDR3 loop is CASSIFTSTRSSGANVLTF. The CDR3 nucleotides read TGTGCCAGTAGTATTTTCACATCAACAAGGAGCTCTGGGGCCAACGTCCTGACTTTC. The rearrangement joins TRBV19 to TRBJ2-6; D gene ambiguous. Germline V gene data show CDR1 as LNHDA and CDR2 as SQIVND (reference sequence). The ends were cut back, 3 bases at V and 0 bases at J, with 18 bases in the middle. This CDR3 is 19 amino acids long. The full variable domain, rest sourced from reference TRBV19 and TRBJ2-6, is DGGITQSPKYLFRKEGQNVTLSCEQNLNHDAMYWYRQDPGQGLRLIYYSQIVNDFQKGDIAEGYSVSREKKESFPLTVTSAQKNPTAFYLCASSIFTSTRSSGANVLTFGAGSRLTVL.

V usage is TRBV7-2 and J usage is TRBJ1-5; D is unresolved. From germline, CDR1 is SGHTA and CDR2 FQGNSA. V was pared by 2 bases and J by 2 bases, with 10 bases between. There are 15 residues in the CDR3. In DNA, the CDR3 is TGTGCCAGCAGCTTACTAGGGTTGGGCAATCAGCCCCAGCATTTT. This gives the protein CASSLLGLGNQPQHF.

The genes are TRBV5-4 and TRBJ2-2; D gene uncertain. Germline CDR1 is SGHNT and CDR2 is YYREEE (reference sequence). The CDR3 extends over 15 amino acids. Trimming shortened V by 2 bases and J by 0 bases, and 8 bases separated the two germline ends. The CDR3 nucleotides read TGTGCCAGCAGCTTCGGGCACTCGAACACCGGGGAGCTGTTTTTT. Translated, it gives CASSFGHSNTGELFF.

This clone was seen once. The chain couples TRBV18 to TRBJ2-7; tentatively, D is TRBD2 (6 bases). Trimming took off 3 bases at V and 3 bases at J, with 15 bases between the two ends. The CDR3 extends over 15 amino acids. The germline V gene has CDR1 KGHSH and CDR2 LQKENI. This CDR3 is CASSPGVAADYEQYF. The CDR3 DNA follows: TGTGCCAGCTCACCCGGGGTAGCGGCCGACTACGAGCAGTACTTC.

The chain couples TRBV5-1 to TRBJ2-5, with D possibly TRBD2 on 6 matching bases. Germline loops: CDR1 SGHRS, CDR2 YFSETQ. The V and J ends lost 6 bases and 0 bases respectively, with 12 bases between them. This CDR3 region has 14 residues. The chain's CDR3 is CASMRGRYQETQYF. For the CDR3, the DNA is TGCGCCAGCATGAGAGGGAGGTACCAAGAGACCCAGTACTTC.

V and J are TRBV7-8 and TRBJ2-1; D not resolved. This CDR3 has 14 amino acids. V dropped 2 bases and J dropped 4 bases, with 9 bases sitting between them. Germline CDR1 and CDR2: SGHVS and FQNEAQ. The CDR3 here is CASSLFGDYNEQFF. The CDR3 DNA reads as TGTGCCAGCAGCTTATTCGGTGATTACAATGAGCAGTTCTTC.

The V call is TRBV20-1, the J call TRBJ2-2; D is perhaps TRBD1 (5 bases). This CDR3 is 14 amino acids long. Looked up from germline, CDR1 is DFQATT and CDR2 is SNEGSKA (reference sequence). Trimming removed 3 bases at V and 0 bases at J, with 8 bases between. The CDR3 is CSASRGTNTGELFF. The CDR3 nucleotides are TGCAGTGCTAGTAGGGGAACGAACACCGGGGAGCTGTTTTTT.

The rearrangement uses TRBV10-3 and TRBJ1-1; 7 bases align to TRBD1. Germline V CDR1 and CDR2: ENHRY, SYGVKD. The CDR3 totals 15 residues. Germline trimming cut 4 bases from V and 0 bases from J; bases unmatched to any gene: 5. CDR3 region: CAISGDSIMNTEAFF. The CDR3 region has the DNA TGTGCCATCAGTGGGGACAGCATCATGAACACTGAAGCTTTCTTT.

The gene calls are TRBV29-1 and TRBJ2-3, with a tentative D call TRBD1 (5 bases). Trimming left V 6 bases short and J 6 bases short, with 13 bases between. CDR1 and CDR2 (germline): SQVTM, ANQGSEA. CDR3 length equals 12 residues. The CDR3 nucleotides are TGCAGCGTAAAGGGGTCCGGGGATACGCAGTATTTT. Translation gives CSVKGSGDTQYF.

The J gene is TRBJ2-1, the V gene TRBV7-6; 10 bases are a match to TRBD2. Germline CDR1 reads SGHVS; CDR2 reads FNYEAQ. J was trimmed by 1 base and V by 5 bases; bases with no gene match: 8. The CDR3 has 17 amino acids. In nucleotides, the CDR3 is TGTGCCAGCAGCCGTAGACCTAGCGGGAGTTCCTACAATGAGCAGTTCTTC. Its translation is CASSRRPSGSSYNEQFF.

A single count supports this clone. The rearrangement uses TRBV6-5 and TRBJ2-3; either TRBD1 or TRBD2 may supply D (5 bases each). The germline V and J ends were trimmed by 5 bases and 6 bases, with 18 bases remaining between them. This CDR3 is 15 amino acids long. Germline loops: CDR1 MNHEY, CDR2 SVGAGI. Here the CDR3 DNA reads TGTGCCAGCAGTAGGGGAGACCTCGCGTTCGATACGCAGTATTTT. This encodes CASSRGDLAFDTQYF.

This chain links TRBV6-5 with TRBJ2-7; D gene ambiguous. Trimming left V 10 bases short and J 6 bases short, with 16 bases between. In germline, CDR1 is MNHEY, CDR2 SVGAGI. The CDR3 totals 12 residues. The CDR3 sequence is CATAGDTSEQYF. The CDR3 region has the DNA TGTGCCACCGCCGGCGATACGTCCGAGCAGTACTTC.

The CDR3 region has the DNA TGTGCCAGTAGAGTTGGAGCGGGAGGAGAGACCCAGTACTTC. It is translated as CASRVGAGGETQYF. V is TRBV19 and J is TRBJ2-5; TRBD2 aligns across 9 bases. CDR1 and CDR2 (germline): LNHDA, SQIVND (reference sequence). The CDR3 sequence is 14 residues long. V trimming: 6 bases; J trimming: 4 bases; junction bases outside the gene matches: 6.

This rearrangement joins TRBV29-1 to TRBJ2-7; perhaps D is TRBD1 or TRBD2 (5 bases each). The CDR3 is made up of 17 amino acids. V was shortened by 3 bases and J by 1 base, with 22 bases between the two germline ends. Germline V gene data show CDR1 as SQVTM and CDR2 as ANQGSEA. This CDR3 reads CSVEGVGIQGRSYEQYF. CDR3 in DNA: TGCAGCGTTGAGGGGGTCGGGATTCAGGGACGGTCCTACGAGCAGTACTTC.

The genes are TRBV29-1 and TRBJ1-3; no firm D call. There are 13 residues in the CDR3. Trimming stripped 4 bases from V and 0 bases from J, with 7 bases between. The V gene's germline CDR1 is SQVTM and CDR2 ANQGSEA. In DNA, the CDR3 is TGCAGCGTTGCTCAGAGCTCTGGAAACACCATATATTTT. This codes for CSVAQSSGNTIYF.

The V and J genes are TRBV5-1 and TRBJ1-1; maybe TRBD1 (5 bases). CDR3 size: 15 residues. The V and J ends lost 4 bases and 1 base respectively, with 14 bases between them. Germline V CDR1 and CDR2: SGHRS, YFSETQ. The CDR3 DNA reads TGCGCCAGCAGCCTACTGACAGAGGGGAACACTGAAGCTTTCTTT. It translates to CASSLLTEGNTEAFF.

The chain combines TRBV6-1 with TRBJ2-7; D is uncertain. The V gene lost 0 bases and the J gene lost 5 bases, with 11 bases spanning the gap. In germline, CDR1 is MNHNS, CDR2 SASEGT. This CDR3 comprises 14 residues. The CDR3 is CASSEAPLIHEQYF. In DNA form, the CDR3 reads TGTGCCAGCAGTGAAGCGCCATTAATCCACGAGCAGTACTTC.

This clone appeared a few times. V and J are TRBV9 and TRBJ1-3; the D gene is possibly TRBD1 (6 bases). V dropped 3 bases and J dropped 2 bases, with 18 bases sitting between them. The germline V gene has CDR1 SGDLS and CDR2 YYNGEE. The CDR3 spans 17 residues. CDR3 in DNA: TGTGCCAGCAGCGGATTGGACAGCCCGATAGCTGGAAACACCATATATTTT. Amino acid sequence: CASSGLDSPIAGNTIYF.

CDR3 bases: TGTGCCAGCAGAAGACAGGACGGAACCTACGAGCAGTACTTC. Its protein is CASRRQDGTYEQYF. The chain joins TRBV28 to TRBJ2-7, with a possible D match to TRBD1 (6 bases). This CDR3 is 14 amino acids long. V was trimmed by 6 bases and J by 2 bases, leaving 14 bases between them. CDR1 is MDHEN and CDR2 is SYDVKM in the germline V gene.

This clone has just one count. The CDR3 DNA sequence: TGTGCCAGCAGCCGTAGCCTAGACTCCTACGAGCAGTACTTC. Encoded protein: CASSRSLDSYEQYF. V is TRBV27 and J is TRBJ2-7; D ambiguous. The CDR3 has 14 residues. The V and J ends lost 6 bases and 0 bases respectively, with 12 bases between them. Germline V CDR1 and CDR2: MNHEY, SMNVEV (reference sequence).

V and J are TRBV30 and TRBJ2-7; D unresolved. Trimming took 3 bases from V and 6 from J, leaving 12 bases between them. Germline V gene lookup returns CDR1 GTSNPN and CDR2 SVGIG (reference sequence). This CDR3 comprises 12 residues. The CDR3 sequence is CAWRGGRAEQYF. CDR3 in DNA: TGTGCCTGGAGGGGCGGACGGGCCGAGCAGTACTTC.

The chain joins TRBV19 to TRBJ1-1; no reliable D call. Looked up from germline, CDR1 is LNHDA and CDR2 is SQIVND (reference sequence). Trimming took off 4 bases at V and 1 base at J, with 4 bases between the two ends. The CDR3 contains 12 residues. The CDR3 is CASSRQNTEAFF. In nucleotides, the CDR3 is TGTGCCAGTAGTAGACAGAACACTGAAGCTTTCTTT.

This rearrangement joins TRBV4-2 to TRBJ2-7; TRBD2 aligns across 7 bases. Germline CDR1 LGHNA, CDR2 YNFKEQ. There are 18 residues in the CDR3. Germline trimming cut 1 base from V and 6 bases from J; bases unmatched to any gene: 18. In nucleotides, the CDR3 is TGTGCCAGCAGCCAAGTGTCCCTAGCGGCGGGAGACCCCTCCGAGCAGTACTTC. The encoded protein is CASSQVSLAAGDPSEQYF.

This sequence joins TRBV9 and TRBJ2-1; 7 bases are a match to TRBD1. With 3 bases clipped from V and 2 bases from J, the junction kept 5 bases outside the gene matches. This CDR3 has 15 residues. CDR1 and CDR2 (germline): SGDLS, YYNGEE. This CDR3 is CASSGRDRTYNEQFF. The DNA of the CDR3 is TGTGCCAGCAGCGGAAGGGACAGAACCTACAATGAGCAGTTCTTC.

This clone showed up just once. This chain connects TRBV7-2 to TRBJ2-7, with TRBD2 matching over 7 bases. Germline V lookup: CDR1 SGHTA, CDR2 FQGNSA. With 0 bases clipped from V and 2 bases from J, the junction kept 10 bases outside the gene matches. The CDR3 loop spans 17 amino acids. The CDR3 spells CASSLAVGGRNPYEQYF. CDR3 nucleotides: TGTGCCAGCAGCTTAGCGGTGGGCGGGAGAAACCCCTACGAGCAGTACTTC.